This TCR beta chain originates from a study of T cell responses to AZD1222 COVID-19 vaccine. As for the study in general: Recipients boosted at about 4 weeks or about 12 weeks are pooled.

The repertoire was sequenced with immunoSEQ multiplex PCR; TCRdb's copy has only in-frame clones and lacks some. The profile shows about 140,000 clones, roughly 92% of them singletons. The V end lost 0 bases, the J end lost 4 bases, and 8 bases lay between the germline ends. The CDR3 length is 15 residues. Germline V CDR1 and CDR2: SGHRS, YFSETQ. About this clone itself: What it binds is unknown.

Whole-study findings and limits: Spike-specific TCR breadth and depth rose after two AZD1222 doses. Regions 160-218 and 743-854 held dominance among vaccine-associated CD4 TCRs, which spanned spike.

The sequence came from an adult in good health. The sequences come from peripheral blood, collected on day 0 of AZD1222 vaccination. This rearrangement joins TRBV5-1 to TRBJ2-6; no reliable D call. Here the CDR3 reads CASSLGGGGANVLTF. CDR3 DNA: TGCGCCAGCAGCTTGGGGGGTGGCGGGGCCAACGTCCTGACTTTC.